This T cell receptor (beta chain) was sequenced for a study of molecular identifiers for immune sequencing clone quantification. Study results and caveats: Whereas clones above 20 RNA copies held under 1% of naive-cell molecules, they held over 97% of effector molecules.

A word on this clonotype: What it binds is not known.

TCRdb recomputed calls from the PCR reads with MiXCR, one row per CDR3 protein. The sample holds 70,000 to 90,000 distinct CDR3 sequences, about 21% seen once. V dropped 3 bases and J dropped 0 bases, with 9 bases sitting between them. This CDR3 has 14 amino acids. Germline CDR1 SGHDT, CDR2 YYEEEE. Material for sequencing was naive CD8+ T cells from blood, with Jurkat cell RNA spiked in. Subset denoted: FACS-sorted CD8+CD4-CCR7+CD45RA+ naive T cells. The chain joins TRBV5-6 to TRBJ1-1; D not certain. This receptor was taken from a human donor in good health. Some libraries in this study had Jurkat cell RNA spiked in. The CDR3 is CASSSVGMNTEAFF. The CDR3, as DNA: TGTGCCAGCAGCTCGGTGGGCATGAACACTGAAGCTTTCTTT.